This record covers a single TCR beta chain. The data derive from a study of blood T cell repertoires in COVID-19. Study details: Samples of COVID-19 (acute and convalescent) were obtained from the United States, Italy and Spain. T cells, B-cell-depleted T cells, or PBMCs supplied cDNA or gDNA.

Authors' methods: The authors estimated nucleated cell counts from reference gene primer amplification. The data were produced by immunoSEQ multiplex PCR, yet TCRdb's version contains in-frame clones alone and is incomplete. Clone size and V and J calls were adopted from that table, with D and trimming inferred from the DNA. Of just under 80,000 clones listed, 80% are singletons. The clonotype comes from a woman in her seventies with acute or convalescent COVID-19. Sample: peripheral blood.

CDR3 sequence: CASSSQGVYTEAFF. The CDR3 DNA reads TGCGCCAGCAGCTCTCAGGGGGTATACACTGAAGCTTTCTTT. The chain has TRBV5-1 and TRBJ1-1, with 7 bases matching TRBD1. There are 14 residues in the CDR3. J lost 3 bases, V lost 3 bases, and 5 bases had no gene match. The germline V gene has CDR1 SGHRS and CDR2 YFSETQ.